The 28 T cell receptor beta chains listed next were all sequenced from one sample in a study of OX40 agonist ivuxolimab in advanced cancers. Assay: immunoSEQ multiplex PCR; the TCRdb copy retains only in-frame clones and omits some. The sample has about 77,000 clones, 65% to 90% seen once. The sample was CD4+ or CD8+ T cells sorted from blood, taken in a trial of the OX40 agonist ivuxolimab. The receptor source for this set is an adult with an advanced solid tumor such as melanoma, head and neck, liver or kidney cancer.

This chain links TRBV7-2 with TRBJ2-3; 10 nucleotides align to TRBD2. Germline loops: CDR1 SGHTA, CDR2 FQGNSA. V lost 3 bases, J lost 1 base, and 1 base stayed unmatched. The CDR3 contains 15 residues. The CDR3 DNA is TGTGCCAGCAGCTTCACTAGCGGGGGCACAGATACGCAGTATTTT. Its protein is CASSFTSGGTDTQYF. The complete variable domain, with remaining parts taken from reference TRBV7-2 and TRBJ2-3, reads GAGVSQSPSNKVTEKGKDVELRCDPISGHTALYWYRQSLGQGLEFLIYFQGNSAPDKSGLPSDRFSAERTGGSVSTLTIQRTQQEDSAVYLCASSFTSGGTDTQYFGPGTRLTVL.

V and J are TRBV2 and TRBJ2-7; 7 bases are a match to TRBD1. V lost 6 bases to trimming and J lost 1 base; unmatched junction nucleotides: 9. The CDR3 covers 15 residues. Per germline, CDR1 SNHLY and CDR2 FYNNEI. The CDR3 protein is CASSPLTGRSYEQYF. In DNA, the CDR3 is TGTGCCAGCAGCCCGTTGACAGGGAGATCCTACGAGCAGTACTTC.

The chain is built from TRBV4-1 and TRBJ2-1; D is ambiguous. Trimming shortened V by 0 bases and J by 2 bases, and 8 bases separated the two germline ends. Per germline, CDR1 MGHRA and CDR2 YSYEKL. This CDR3 has 15 amino acids. CDR3 in DNA: TGCGCCAGCAGCCAAGAGGGCTATCCCTACAATGAGCAGTTCTTC. This translates into CASSQEGYPYNEQFF.

The rearrangement joins TRBV4-2 to TRBJ1-4; D uncertain. Trimming cost V 1 base and J 4 bases, with 19 bases left between them. The CDR3 consists of 18 residues. Germline V gene data show CDR1 as LGHNA and CDR2 as YNFKEQ. The CDR3 DNA follows: TGTGCCAGCAGCCAAGGAGGCGGAGGGCTGGATCGTAATGAAAAACTGTTTTTT. This sequence encodes CASSQGGGGLDRNEKLFF.

The V and J genes are TRBV7-2 and TRBJ1-6; tentatively, D is TRBD1 (5 bases). CDR1 and CDR2 from the germline V gene are SGHTA and FQGNSA. CDR3 length equals 14 residues. V was shortened by 7 bases and J by 9 bases, with 16 bases between the two germline ends. CDR3 sequence (DNA): TGTGCCAGCAAGAAGCAGGGAGTTATTTCACCCCTCCACTTT. This gives the protein CASKKQGVISPLHF.

This chain connects TRBV7-2 to TRBJ2-3; TRBD2 is a possible D gene (6 bases). CDR3 length: 15 residues. V lost 2 bases and J lost 0, with 9 bases in between. Per the germline V gene, CDR1 is SGHTA and CDR2 is FQGNSA. The DNA of the CDR3 is TGTGCCAGCAGCTTAATGGGAGGAAGCACAGATACGCAGTATTTT. This sequence encodes CASSLMGGSTDTQYF.

About this clone itself: In the same sample, other DNA sequences code for this CDR3. The J gene is TRBJ2-2, the V gene TRBV7-2, with D possibly TRBD2 on 6 matching bases. There are 14 residues in the CDR3. From germline, CDR1 is SGHTA and CDR2 FQGNSA. Trimming shortened V by 5 bases and J by 0 bases, and 7 bases separated the two germline ends. The CDR3: CASSSGPNTGELFF. The CDR3 region has the DNA TGTGCCAGCAGCAGCGGGCCGAACACCGGGGAGCTGTTTTTT. The variable domain in full, with the rest retrieved from reference TRBV7-2 and TRBJ2-2, is GAGVSQSPSNKVTEKGKDVELRCDPISGHTALYWYRQSLGQGLEFLIYFQGNSAPDKSGLPSDRFSAERTGGSVSTLTIQRTQQEDSAVYLCASSSGPNTGELFFGEGSRLTVL.

The rearrangement links TRBV7-6 to TRBJ1-6; D possibly corresponds to TRBD1 (6 bases). Germline V gives CDR1 SGHVS, CDR2 FNYEAQ. V lost 5 bases to trimming and J lost 8 bases, with 10 bases between them. The CDR3 is 13 amino acids. CDR3 sequence: CASSTRTDSPLHF. CDR3 nucleotide sequence: TGTGCCAGCAGCACCCGGACAGATTCACCCCTCCACTTT.

A single count supports this clone. The chain couples TRBV9 to TRBJ2-3; possible D gene TRBD2, 6 bases. The V end was cut by 5 bases, the J end by 4 bases, with 17 bases between. This CDR3 region has 15 residues. Per the germline V gene, CDR1 is SGDLS and CDR2 is YYNGEE. The CDR3 DNA is TGTGCCAGCAGTCGCGCGGGGCTCCCGTCAGATACGCAGTATTTT. Translation gives CASSRAGLPSDTQYF.

This rearrangement joins TRBV6-4 to TRBJ2-5, with TRBD1 as a possible D gene (6 bases). Trimming shortened V by 5 bases and J by 4 bases, and 11 bases separated the two germline ends. The CDR3 runs to 13 residues. Germline-derived CDR1 and CDR2 are MRHNA and SNTAGT. The CDR3 nucleotides are TGTGCCAGCAGTCCTAACAGGGCAGAGACCCAGTACTTC. Translated: CASSPNRAETQYF.

This clone was detected a few times. The V gene is TRBV5-5, the J gene TRBJ1-2; D call uncertain. Trimming removed 2 bases at V and 4 bases at J, with 12 bases between. The CDR3 consists of 14 residues. CDR1 is SGHKS, CDR2 YYEKEE, per germline (reference sequence). The CDR3 nucleotides read TGTGCCAGCAGCTTCCCGGGAAGACTCTATGGCTACACCTTC. This encodes CASSFPGRLYGYTF.

This chain connects TRBV5-1 to TRBJ1-4, with 8 bases matching TRBD1. CDR3 length: 15 amino acids. Germline CDR1 SGHRS, CDR2 YFSETQ. V dropped 3 bases and J dropped 2; count of bases not matched to a gene: 3. The CDR3 is CASSWTGLTNEKLFF. In nucleotides, the CDR3 is TGCGCCAGCAGCTGGACAGGGTTGACTAATGAAAAACTGTTTTTT.

This clone occurred a few times. The rearrangement joins TRBV2 to TRBJ1-1, with D perhaps TRBD1 (5 bases). V shed 4 bases and J shed 2 bases, with 8 bases lying between them. Germline V gene sequence: CDR1 SNHLY, CDR2 FYNNEI. The CDR3 is 13 residues long. The CDR3 DNA sequence: TGTGCCAGCAGTGCGACAGCTAACACTGAAGCTTTCTTT. This gives the protein CASSATANTEAFF.

The V call is TRBV18, the J call TRBJ1-5; 10 positions match TRBD1. Germline CDR1 KGHSH, CDR2 LQKENI. V shed 4 bases and J 6 bases; nucleotides not matched to a gene: 6. The length of the CDR3 is 15 residues. The DNA of the CDR3 is TGTGCCAGCTCACTAGGGACAGGGGTGGGTCAGCCCCAGCATTTT. It is translated as CASSLGTGVGQPQHF.

The chain has TRBV7-3 and TRBJ1-3; perhaps TRBD1 as D (5 bases). The V gene lost 5 bases and the J gene lost 0 bases, with 11 bases spanning the gap. The CDR3 is 15 amino acids. Germline-derived CDR1 and CDR2 are SGHTA and FQGTGA. This CDR3 is CASSPGGSSGNTIYF. CDR3 coding DNA: TGTGCCAGCAGCCCCGGGGGGAGCTCTGGAAACACCATATATTTT.

The chain carries TRBV5-1 and TRBJ2-3, with TRBD1 matching over 8 bases. Germline V gene sequence: CDR1 SGHRS, CDR2 YFSETQ. After removal of 4 bases from V and 6 bases from J, the junction contained 7 bases not matched to a gene. The CDR3 has 14 amino acids. The CDR3 reads CASSGGQGFDTQYF. CDR3 DNA sequence: TGCGCCAGCAGCGGAGGACAGGGTTTTGATACGCAGTATTTT.

CDR3 in amino acids: CASSPDRRYSPLHF. The CDR3, as DNA: TGTGCCAGCAGTCCGGACAGGCGGTATTCACCCCTCCACTTT. This chain links TRBV6-6 with TRBJ1-6; TRBD1 aligns across 7 bases. This CDR3 contains 14 residues. CDR1 is MNHNY and CDR2 is SVGAGI in the germline V gene (reference sequence). V shed 5 bases, J shed 8 bases, and the junction held 6 bases outside the gene matches.

CDR3 coding DNA: TGTGCCAGCAGGTCCCCAGTGTTTCAGCCCCAGCATTTT. Translation gives CASRSPVFQPQHF. The V and J genes are TRBV28 and TRBJ1-5; D unresolved. This CDR3 comprises 13 residues. With 6 bases removed from V and 6 bases from J, the gap between germline ends came to 12 bases. Germline V gene lookup returns CDR1 MDHEN and CDR2 SYDVKM.

The V and J genes are TRBV2 and TRBJ1-5; D is unclear. Between the trimmed V and J ends, which lost 6 bases and 6 bases, there was a span of 18 bases. Germline-derived CDR1 and CDR2 are SNHLY and FYNNEI. This CDR3 has 15 amino acids. CDR3 DNA: TGTGCCAGCAGACCCGAAGTCGGGATGGCTCAGCCCCAGCATTTT. It translates to CASRPEVGMAQPQHF.

J is TRBJ2-5 and V is TRBV7-2, with D maybe TRBD2 (5 bases). Germline assignment: CDR1 SGHTA and CDR2 FQGNSA. This CDR3 is 14 amino acids long. V dropped 5 bases and J dropped 4 bases, with 14 bases sitting between them. The CDR3 DNA sequence: TGTGCCAGCAGCATAAGGGAGAGGGCAGAGACCCAGTACTTC. It is translated as CASSIRERAETQYF.

This sequence joins TRBV11-2 and TRBJ1-1; 8 bases agree with TRBD1. V dropped 4 bases and J dropped 4; count of bases not matched to a gene: 5. This CDR3 has 14 residues. The germline CDR1 and CDR2 sequences are SGHAT and FQNNGV. The CDR3 DNA reads as TGTGCCAGCAGCTACGGACAGGGTGGCACTGAAGCTTTCTTT. It encodes CASSYGQGGTEAFF.

The J gene is TRBJ1-3, the V gene TRBV6-6, with TRBD1 identical over 9 bases. In germline, CDR1 is MNHNY, CDR2 SVGAGI (reference sequence). The CDR3 runs 16 residues. With V trimmed by 2 bases and J by 4 bases, 6 bases remained unmatched. The CDR3 sequence: CASSYQQGASGNTIYF. CDR3 bases: TGTGCCAGCAGTTACCAACAGGGGGCCTCCGGAAACACCATATATTTT.

CDR3 in amino acids: CASSPRPPDEQYF. The DNA of the CDR3 is TGCGCCAGCAGCCCCAGACCCCCCGACGAGCAGTACTTC. V is TRBV5-1 and J is TRBJ2-7; D is undetermined. This CDR3 has 13 amino acids. Germline CDR1 reads SGHRS; CDR2 reads YFSETQ. V was clipped by 4 bases and J by 5 bases, with 13 bases between them.

The chain couples TRBV9 to TRBJ2-1; 10 bases align to TRBD2. Germline CDR1 and CDR2: SGDLS and YYNGEE. With 3 bases clipped from V and 5 bases from J, the junction kept 8 bases outside the gene matches. CDR3 size: 16 residues. Here the CDR3 reads CASSARAGGSHNEQFF. CDR3 in DNA: TGTGCCAGCAGCGCCCGAGCGGGGGGGTCCCACAATGAGCAGTTCTTC.

The V call is TRBV7-2, the J call TRBJ2-5; D may be TRBD2 (6 bases). V shed 3 bases and J shed 5 bases, with 7 bases lying between them. CDR1 is SGHTA, CDR2 FQGNSA, per germline. The CDR3 is 12 residues long. In DNA, the CDR3 is TGTGCCAGCAGCTTCGGAGGGGAGACCCAGTACTTC. Its protein product is CASSFGGETQYF.

The chain couples TRBV9 to TRBJ2-3; D might be TRBD1 or TRBD2, each matching 5 bases. The CDR3 is 14 residues long. The V gene lost 8 bases and the J gene lost 0 bases, with 13 bases spanning the gap. Germline V gene lookup returns CDR1 SGDLS and CDR2 YYNGEE. CDR3 in amino acids: CASNVGESTDTQYF. CDR3 in DNA: TGTGCCAGTAATGTAGGGGAGAGCACAGATACGCAGTATTTT.

Here the CDR3 DNA reads TGTGCCAGTAGTACCACACAATCTGGAAACACCATATATTTT. It translates to CASSTTQSGNTIYF. The chain carries TRBV19 and TRBJ1-3; D gene unclear. The germline V and J ends were trimmed by 4 bases and 1 base, with 8 bases remaining between them. This CDR3 has 14 residues. The V gene's germline CDR1 is LNHDA and CDR2 SQIVND (reference sequence).

This clone has just one count. The same CDR3 also results from other DNA sequences found in this sample. The CDR3 nucleotides are TGCGCCAGCAGCTTGGACCCAGCGAACACTGAAGCTTTCTTT. This gives the protein CASSLDPANTEAFF. The gene calls are TRBV5-1 and TRBJ1-1, with D unclear. The V gene lost 0 bases and the J gene lost 1 base, with 7 bases spanning the gap. The germline V gene has CDR1 SGHRS and CDR2 YFSETQ. This CDR3 contains 14 residues.